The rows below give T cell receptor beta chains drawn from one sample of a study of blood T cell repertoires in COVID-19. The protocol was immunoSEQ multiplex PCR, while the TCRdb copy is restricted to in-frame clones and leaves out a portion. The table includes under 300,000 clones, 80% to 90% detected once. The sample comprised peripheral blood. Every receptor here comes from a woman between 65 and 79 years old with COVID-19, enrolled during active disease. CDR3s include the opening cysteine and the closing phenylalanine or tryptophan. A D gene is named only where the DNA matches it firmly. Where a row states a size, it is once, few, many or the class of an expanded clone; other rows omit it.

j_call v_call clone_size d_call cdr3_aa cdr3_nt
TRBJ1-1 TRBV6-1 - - CASSESGVTEAFF TGTGCCAGCAGTGAGTCGGGGGTCACTGAAGCTTTCTTT
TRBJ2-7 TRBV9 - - CASSVETNYEQYF TGTGCCAGCAGCGTAGAGACTAACTACGAGCAGTACTTC
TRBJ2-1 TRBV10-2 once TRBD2 CASSGLAGGPEQFF TGCGCCAGCAGTGGACTAGCGGGGGGACCTGAGCAGTTCTTC
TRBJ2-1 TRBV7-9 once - CASSLAEKGDEQFF TGTGCCAGCAGCTTAGCGGAGAAGGGGGATGAGCAGTTCTTC
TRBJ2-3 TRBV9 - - CASSAGPRGSTDTQYF TGTGCCAGCAGCGCCGGACCCAGGGGTAGCACAGATACGCAGTATTTT
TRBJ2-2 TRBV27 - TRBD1 CASKNTGGLERTGELFF TGTGCCAGCAAAAACACAGGGGGCCTAGAACGCACCGGGGAGCTGTTTTTT
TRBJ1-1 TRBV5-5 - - CASSFSGTEAFF TGTGCCAGCAGCTTCTCGGGGACTGAAGCTTTCTTT
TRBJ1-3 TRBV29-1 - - CSVAPGNTGNTIYF TGCAGCGTTGCTCCGGGGAACACTGGAAACACCATATATTTT
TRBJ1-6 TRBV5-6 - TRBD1 CASSYVPGQGSSPLHF TGTGCCAGCAGCTACGTTCCAGGACAGGGAAGTTCACCCCTCCACTTT
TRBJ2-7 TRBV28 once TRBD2 CASSSGSYEQYF TGTGCCAGCTCTAGCGGCTCCTACGAGCAGTACTTC
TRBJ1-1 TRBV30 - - CAWNRFGTEAFF TGTGCCTGGAACAGGTTTGGCACTGAAGCTTTCTTT
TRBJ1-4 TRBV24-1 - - CATSPAGPNEKLFF TGTGCCACCAGTCCCGCGGGGCCTAATGAAAAACTGTTTTTT
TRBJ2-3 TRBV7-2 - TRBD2 CASSSRTSGDTQYF TGTGCCAGCAGCTCGCGGACTAGCGGAGATACGCAGTATTTT
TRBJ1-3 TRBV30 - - CAWSVHRAGNTIYF TGTGCCTGGAGTGTACACAGGGCCGGAAACACCATATATTTT
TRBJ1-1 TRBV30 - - CAWTAGTSEAFF TGTGCCTGGACCGCGGGGACTTCCGAAGCTTTCTTT
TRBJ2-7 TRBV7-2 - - CASSRSSYEQYF TGTGCCAGCAGCCGGAGCTCCTACGAGCAGTACTTC
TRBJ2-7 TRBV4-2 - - CASSPSGAYEQYF TGTGCCAGCAGCCCCTCCGGGGCCTACGAGCAGTACTTC
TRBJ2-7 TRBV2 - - CASSIAYEQYF TGTGCCAGCAGTATCGCCTACGAGCAGTACTTC
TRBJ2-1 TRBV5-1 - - CASSLSDLVRTEQFF TGCGCCAGCAGCTTGTCAGATCTGGTCAGAACCGAGCAGTTCTTC
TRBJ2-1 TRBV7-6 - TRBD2 CASSFRLANEQFF TGTGCCAGCAGCTTTCGACTAGCCAATGAGCAGTTCTTC
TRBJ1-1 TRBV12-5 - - CASGFPGDTEAFF TGTGCTAGTGGTTTCCCCGGGGACACTGAAGCTTTCTTT
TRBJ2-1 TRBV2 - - CASSLSYNEQFF TGTGCCAGCAGCCTTTCCTACAATGAGCAGTTCTTC
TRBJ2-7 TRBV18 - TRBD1 CASSPPGQGAYEQYF TGTGCCAGCTCACCACCGGGACAGGGGGCCTACGAGCAGTACTTC
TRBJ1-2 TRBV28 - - CASTLGGGPTGYTF TGTGCCAGCACCTTAGGGGGTGGGCCAACGGGCTACACCTTC
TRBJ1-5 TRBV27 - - CASSFGGAGQPQHF TGTGCCAGCAGTTTTGGGGGCGCAGGTCAGCCCCAGCATTTT
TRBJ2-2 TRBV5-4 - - CASSLEQRGELFF TGTGCCAGCAGCTTGGAGCAGCGCGGGGAGCTGTTTTTT
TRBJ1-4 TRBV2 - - CASNTLGVSNEKLFF TGTGCCAGCAACACGCTGGGAGTTTCTAATGAAAAACTGTTTTTT
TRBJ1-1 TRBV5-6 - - CASSLSERANTEAFF TGTGCCAGCAGCTTATCCGAGAGGGCGAACACTGAAGCTTTCTTT
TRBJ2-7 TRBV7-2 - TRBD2 CASSSRTSGGLPYEQYF TGTGCCAGCAGCTCCAGGACTAGCGGGGGGTTACCCTACGAGCAGTACTTC
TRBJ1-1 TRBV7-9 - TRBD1 CASSFTQGVTEAFF TGTGCCAGCAGCTTTACCCAGGGGGTTACTGAAGCTTTCTTT
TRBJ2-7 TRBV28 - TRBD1 CASSPSQGKRRYEQYF TGTGCCAGCAGTCCCTCACAGGGGAAGCGAAGGTACGAGCAGTACTTC
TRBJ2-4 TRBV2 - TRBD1 CASSERAGGGGNIQYF TGTGCCAGCAGTGAACGGGCAGGGGGCGGCGGAAACATTCAGTACTTC
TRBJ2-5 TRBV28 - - CASSSVGGGKETQYF TGTGCCAGCAGTTCCGTAGGCGGGGGCAAAGAGACCCAGTACTTC
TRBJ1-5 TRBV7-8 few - CASSLVSGEYSNQPQHF TGTGCCAGCAGCTTAGTCTCAGGGGAGTATAGCAATCAGCCCCAGCATTTT
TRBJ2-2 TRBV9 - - CASSVGGRGPTGELFF TGTGCCAGCAGCGTAGGCGGGCGGGGGCCCACCGGGGAGCTGTTTTTT
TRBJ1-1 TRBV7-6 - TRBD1 CASSPGQGGGITEAFF TGTGCCAGCAGCCCCGGACAGGGAGGCGGGATCACTGAAGCTTTCTTT
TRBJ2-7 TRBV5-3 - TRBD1 CARSFPQGAYEQYF TGTGCCAGAAGCTTTCCCCAGGGGGCATACGAGCAGTACTTC
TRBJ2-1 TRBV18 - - CASSPPRNHTGSYNEQFF TGTGCCAGCTCACCACCGAGAAATCACACGGGCTCCTACAATGAGCAGTTCTTC
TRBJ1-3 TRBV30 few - CAWSLSGNTIYF TGTGCCTGGAGCCTCTCTGGAAACACCATATATTTT
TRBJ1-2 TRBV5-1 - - CASSLAGDGYTF TGCGCCAGCAGCTTGGCGGGGGATGGCTACACCTTC
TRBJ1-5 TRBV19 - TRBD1 CASSRFGTGGVEPQHF TGTGCCAGTAGTAGATTCGGGACAGGGGGCGTAGAGCCCCAGCATTTT
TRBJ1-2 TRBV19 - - CASSIPGQAYGYTF TGTGCCAGTAGTATCCCAGGGCAAGCTTATGGCTACACCTTC
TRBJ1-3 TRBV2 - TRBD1 CASSAQGPGNTIYF TGTGCCAGCAGTGCACAGGGGCCTGGAAACACCATATATTTT
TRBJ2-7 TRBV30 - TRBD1 CAWTGTGTYEQYF TGTGCCTGGACCGGGACAGGAACCTACGAGCAGTACTTC
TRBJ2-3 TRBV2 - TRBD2 CASSSLAGARTDTQYF TGTGCCAGCAGTTCACTAGCGGGGGCCCGCACAGATACGCAGTATTTT